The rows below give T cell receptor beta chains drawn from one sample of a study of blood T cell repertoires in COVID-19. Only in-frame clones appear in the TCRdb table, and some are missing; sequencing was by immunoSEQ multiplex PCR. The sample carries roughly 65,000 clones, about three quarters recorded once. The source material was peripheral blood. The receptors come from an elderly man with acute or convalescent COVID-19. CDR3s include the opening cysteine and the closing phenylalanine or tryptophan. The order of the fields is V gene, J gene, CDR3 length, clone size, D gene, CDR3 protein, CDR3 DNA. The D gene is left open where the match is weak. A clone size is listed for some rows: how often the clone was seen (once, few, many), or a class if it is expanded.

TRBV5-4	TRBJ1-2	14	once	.	CASSLGRTGGGYTF	TGTGCCAGCAGCTTGGGTCGGACCGGGGGGGGCTACACCTTC
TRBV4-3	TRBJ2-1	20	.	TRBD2	CASSQDEGSGRARSYNEQFF	TGCGCCAGCAGCCAAGATGAGGGTAGCGGGAGGGCGAGGTCCTACAATGAGCAGTTCTTC
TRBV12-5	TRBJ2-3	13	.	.	CASGLSPRDTQYF	TGTGCTAGTGGTTTGTCCCCGAGGGATACGCAGTATTTT
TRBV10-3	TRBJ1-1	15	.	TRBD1	CAISPGTGGGTEAFF	TGTGCCATCAGTCCTGGGACAGGGGGAGGCACTGAAGCTTTCTTT
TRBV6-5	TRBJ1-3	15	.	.	CASRQQFYSGNTIYF	TGTGCCAGCAGACAACAGTTTTACTCTGGAAACACCATATATTTT
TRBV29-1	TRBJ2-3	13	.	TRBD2	CSVAAGGTDTQYF	TGCAGCGTTGCCGCGGGGGGCACAGATACGCAGTATTTT
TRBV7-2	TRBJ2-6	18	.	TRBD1	CASSTPPGQPSGANVLTF	TGTGCCAGCAGCACCCCCCCGGGACAGCCTTCTGGGGCCAACGTCCTGACTTTC
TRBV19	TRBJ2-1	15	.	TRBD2	CASSIGLAGGTRQFF	TGTGCCAGTAGTATAGGGCTAGCGGGAGGTACCCGGCAGTTCTTC
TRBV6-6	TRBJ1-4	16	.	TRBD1	CASSYARQGANEKLFF	TGTGCCAGCAGTTACGCCCGACAGGGTGCTAATGAAAAACTGTTTTTT
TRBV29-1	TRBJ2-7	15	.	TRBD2	CSVEDPLAGGYEQYF	TGCAGCGTTGAAGATCCTCTAGCGGGAGGGTACGAGCAGTACTTC
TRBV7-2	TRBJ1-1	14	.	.	CASSLAATGTEAFF	TGTGCCAGCAGCCTTGCCGCTACTGGGACAGAAGCTTTCTTT
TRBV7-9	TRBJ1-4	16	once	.	CASSAFFQLTNEKLFF	TGTGCCAGCAGCGCCTTCTTCCAGTTAACTAATGAAAAACTGTTTTTT
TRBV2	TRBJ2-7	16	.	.	CASSGSVTESSYEQYF	TGTGCCAGCAGTGGGTCGGTGACAGAGAGCTCCTACGAGCAGTACTTC
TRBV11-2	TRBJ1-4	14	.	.	CASSLGQIDEKLFF	TGTGCCAGCAGCTTAGGCCAGATTGATGAAAAACTGTTTTTT
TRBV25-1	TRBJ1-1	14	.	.	CASSRDNMNTEAFF	TGTGCCAGCAGCAGGGACAACATGAACACTGAAGCTTTCTTT
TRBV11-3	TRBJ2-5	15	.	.	CASSLGRQGGETQYF	TGTGCCAGCAGCTTAGGTCGACAGGGAGGAGAGACCCAGTACTTC
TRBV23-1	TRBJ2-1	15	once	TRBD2	CASSHGTRGYNEQFF	TGCGCCAGCAGTCACGGGACTAGGGGATACAATGAGCAGTTCTTC
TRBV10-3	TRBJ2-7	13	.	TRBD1	CAITWDRVGEQYF	TGTGCCATCACTTGGGACAGGGTGGGCGAGCAGTACTTC
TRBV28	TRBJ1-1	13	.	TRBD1	CASSEGGAAEAFF	TGTGCCAGCAGTGAAGGGGGCGCGGCTGAAGCTTTCTTT
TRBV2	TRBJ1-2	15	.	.	CASRGGGRANYGYTF	TGTGCCAGCAGGGGAGGGGGGCGAGCTAACTATGGCTACACCTTC
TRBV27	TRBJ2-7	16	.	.	CASSLSRGVPSYEQYF	TGTGCCAGCAGTTTATCCAGGGGGGTCCCCTCCTACGAGCAGTACTTC
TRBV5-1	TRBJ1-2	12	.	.	CASSLTGRGYTF	TGCGCCAGCAGCTTAACAGGGCGAGGCTACACCTTC
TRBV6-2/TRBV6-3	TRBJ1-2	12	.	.	CASSQQNYGYTF	TGTGCCAGCAGCCAACAAAACTATGGCTACACCTTC
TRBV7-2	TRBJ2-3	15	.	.	CASSLAAGVPDTQYF	TGTGCCAGCAGCTTAGCTGCGGGCGTCCCAGATACGCAGTATTTT
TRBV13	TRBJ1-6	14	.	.	CASRLQLRGSPLHF	TGTGCCAGCAGGTTACAGCTCAGGGGTTCACCCCTCCACTTT
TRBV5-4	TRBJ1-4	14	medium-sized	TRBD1	CASSTLGGSEKLFF	TGTGCCAGCAGCACCCTAGGGGGCAGTGAAAAACTGTTTTTT
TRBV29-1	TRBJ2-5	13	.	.	CSVEAVAKETQYF	TGCAGCGTTGAAGCTGTTGCTAAAGAGACCCAGTACTTC
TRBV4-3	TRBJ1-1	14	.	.	CASSLSAGNTEAFF	TGCGCCAGCAGCCTCTCGGCAGGGAACACTGAAGCTTTCTTT
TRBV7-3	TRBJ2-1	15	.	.	CASSPRASSGDEQFF	TGTGCCAGCAGCCCGCGGGCTTCAAGCGGAGATGAGCAGTTCTTC
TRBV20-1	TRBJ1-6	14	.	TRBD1	CSASTGQGESPLHF	TGCAGTGCCAGTACGGGACAGGGGGAATCACCCCTCCACTTT
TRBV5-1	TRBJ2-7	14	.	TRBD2	CASSSLRGAGEQYF	TGCGCCAGCAGCTCACTGCGGGGGGCAGGGGAGCAGTACTTC
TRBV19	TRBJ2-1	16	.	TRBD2	CASSMLAGGPYNEQFF	TGTGCCAGTAGTATGCTAGCGGGAGGCCCCTACAATGAGCAGTTCTTC
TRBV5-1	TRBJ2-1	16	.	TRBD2	CASSATSGVSWNEQFF	TGCGCCAGCAGCGCCACTAGCGGGGTCTCTTGGAATGAGCAGTTCTTC
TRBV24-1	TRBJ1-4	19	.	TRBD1	CATSASPGQGGSTNEKLFF	TGTGCCACCAGTGCCTCCCCGGGACAGGGGGGATCAACTAATGAAAAACTGTTTTTT
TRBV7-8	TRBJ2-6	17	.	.	CASSLALGVAGANVLTF	TGTGCCAGCAGCTTAGCGCTAGGGGTGGCGGGGGCCAACGTCCTGACTTTC
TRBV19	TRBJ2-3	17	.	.	CASSIRRESGSTDTQYF	TGTGCCAGTAGTATCCGGAGGGAGAGCGGGAGCACAGATACGCAGTATTTT
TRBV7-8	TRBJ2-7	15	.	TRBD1	CASSFRDRSSYEQYF	TGTGCCAGCAGCTTCCGGGACAGGAGCTCCTACGAGCAGTACTTC
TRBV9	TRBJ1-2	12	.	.	CASSVDRYGYTF	TGTGCCAGCAGCGTGGACAGATATGGCTACACCTTC
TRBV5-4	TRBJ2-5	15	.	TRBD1	CASSRGTGYQETQYF	TGTGCCAGCAGCCGGGGGACAGGTTATCAAGAGACCCAGTACTTC
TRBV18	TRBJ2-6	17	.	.	CASSPSGGISGANVLTF	TGTGCCAGCTCACCATCTGGGGGGATCTCTGGGGCCAACGTCCTGACTTTC
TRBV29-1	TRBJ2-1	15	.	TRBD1	CSAEPGQGARNEQFF	TGCAGCGCCGAGCCCGGACAGGGGGCTAGAAATGAGCAGTTCTTC
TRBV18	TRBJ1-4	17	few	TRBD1	CASSPVHAGKGAEKLFF	TGTGCCAGCTCACCGGTGCATGCCGGAAAGGGGGCTGAAAAACTGTTTTTT
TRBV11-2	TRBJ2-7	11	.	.	CASSPAYEQYF	TGTGCCAGCAGCCCCGCCTACGAGCAGTACTTC
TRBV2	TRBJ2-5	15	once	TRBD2	CASKGTSGDQETQYF	TGTGCCAGCAAGGGGACTAGCGGGGATCAAGAGACCCAGTACTTC
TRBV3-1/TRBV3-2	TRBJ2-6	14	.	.	CASSQDRGSGVLTF	TGTGCCAGCAGCCAAGACCGGGGTTCGGGCGTCCTGACTTTC
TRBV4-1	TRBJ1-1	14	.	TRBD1	CASTKTSGGFGAFF	TGCGCCAGCACCAAAACCTCAGGGGGGTTCGGGGCTTTCTTT
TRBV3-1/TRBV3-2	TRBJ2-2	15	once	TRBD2	CASSPSGGNTGELFF	TGTGCCAGCAGCCCTAGCGGGGGGAACACCGGGGAGCTGTTTTTT
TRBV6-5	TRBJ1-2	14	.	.	CASSRSLRAYGYTF	TGTGCCAGCAGTCGAAGCCTGCGGGCATATGGCTACACCTTC
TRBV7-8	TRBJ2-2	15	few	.	CASSLGLRGTGELFF	TGTGCCAGCAGCTTAGGGCTCAGAGGCACCGGGGAGCTGTTTTTT
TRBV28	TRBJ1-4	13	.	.	CASSPGLGEKLFF	TGTGCCAGCAGTCCGGGGTTGGGGGAAAAACTGTTTTTT
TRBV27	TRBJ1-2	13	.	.	CASSSPPNYGYTF	TGTGCCAGCAGCTCCCCTCCTAACTATGGCTACACCTTC
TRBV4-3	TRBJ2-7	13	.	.	CASSQETAYEQYF	TGCGCCAGCAGCCAAGAGACAGCCTACGAGCAGTACTTC
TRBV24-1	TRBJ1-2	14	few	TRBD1	CATSPPGQYYGYTF	TGTGCCACCAGTCCCCCGGGACAGTACTATGGCTACACCTTC